The T cell receptor (beta chain) described here comes from a study of cytomegalovirus exposure and HLA in healthy donors. Study conclusions and caveats: Specificity for CMV antigens was confirmed in vitro for a few of the CMV-associated chains. Many donors carried some public TCRs, although rarity characterized most TCR sequences.

As regards this clone: Its target is unknown.

Clones were sequenced by immunoSEQ multiplex PCR, and TCRdb holds only the in-frame ones, with some missing. The sample contains about 150,000 clones, around nine tenths of which appear only once. The CDR3 contains 12 residues. The V end lost 5 bases, the J end lost 0 bases, and 3 bases lay between the germline ends. Germline CDR1 MNHEY, CDR2 SVGAGI. The chain uses TRBV6-5 and TRBJ2-3; D gene uncertain. This clonotype was sampled from a woman aged 18-29 years in good health and CMV-seropositive. The sequencing input was PBMCs. The CDR3 spells CASSQSTDTQYF. As DNA, the CDR3 is TGTGCCAGCAGTCAGAGCACAGATACGCAGTATTTT.